This is a list of T cell receptor beta chains from one sample in a study of PD-1 blockade in mismatch repair-deficient tumors. Produced via immunoSEQ multiplex PCR; TCRdb's table is partial and in-frame only. Here the sample spans 70,000 to 90,000 clones, 80% to 90% being singletons. The sequencing used peripheral blood, collected 44 weeks after starting pembrolizumab. Receptor source: an adult with mismatch repair-deficient cancer. Each CDR3 is given with its conserved first and last residue. The order of the fields is clone size, J gene, D gene, V gene, CDR3 protein, CDR3 DNA. D genes are given only for firm matches. Expanded clones get a size class; other rows say once, few or many, or leave the size out.

. | TRBJ2-2 | TRBD2 | TRBV19 | CASGDSGANTGELFF | TGTGCCAGTGGGGATAGCGGGGCGAACACCGGGGAGCTGTTTTTT
. | TRBJ2-5 | . | TRBV27 | CASSDYGETQYF | TGTGCCAGCAGTGATTATGGAGAGACCCAGTACTTC
. | TRBJ2-5 | TRBD1 | TRBV5-8 | CASSSDRGAQYF | TGTGCCAGCAGCTCGGACAGGGGGGCCCAGTACTTC
. | TRBJ2-5 | TRBD1 | TRBV28 | CASSYPDRGFTETQYF | TGTGCCAGCAGTTACCCGGACAGGGGGTTCACAGAGACCCAGTACTTC
. | TRBJ2-5 | . | TRBV19 | CASSIEAGHWETQYF | TGTGCCAGTAGTATAGAGGCAGGGCACTGGGAGACCCAGTACTTC
. | TRBJ2-7 | . | TRBV6-1 | CASSDLGTSYEQYF | TGTGCCAGCAGTGATCTCGGGACCTCCTACGAGCAGTACTTC
. | TRBJ2-7 | TRBD2 | TRBV7-3 | CASSLKVGGGFEQYF | TGTGCCAGCAGCTTAAAAGTGGGGGGAGGGTTCGAGCAGTACTTC
few | TRBJ2-7 | TRBD2 | TRBV4-1 | CASSQVLADSYEQYF | TGCGCCAGCAGCCAAGTTCTAGCGGACTCCTACGAGCAGTACTTC
. | TRBJ2-1 | . | TRBV6-5 | CASSYNGQNDEQFF | TGTGCCAGCAGTTACAATGGGCAGAACGATGAGCAGTTCTTC
. | TRBJ2-5 | TRBD2 | TRBV9 | CASSVAGREGETQYF | TGTGCCAGCAGCGTAGCTGGGCGGGAGGGAGAGACCCAGTACTTC
. | TRBJ2-5 | . | TRBV7-6 | CASSLLAGDSATQYF | TGTGCCAGCAGCCTTTTAGCAGGGGACTCGGCGACCCAGTACTTC
. | TRBJ2-7 | . | TRBV9 | CASSVRGERAYEQYF | TGTGCCAGCAGCGTTAGAGGGGAAAGGGCCTACGAGCAGTACTTC
. | TRBJ2-5 | TRBD2 | TRBV6-5 | CASRDGGEETQYF | TGTGCCAGCAGGGATGGGGGGGAAGAGACCCAGTACTTC
. | TRBJ2-7 | TRBD1 | TRBV29-1 | CSVEDPDRGSHEQYF | TGCAGCGTTGAAGATCCGGACAGGGGCAGCCACGAGCAGTACTTC
. | TRBJ2-4 | . | TRBV28 | CASTGQGVGKNIQYF | TGTGCCAGCACAGGGCAGGGCGTAGGCAAAAACATTCAGTACTTC
few | TRBJ1-2 | . | TRBV2 | CASANVDHGYTF | TGTGCCAGCGCAAACGTGGACCATGGCTACACCTTC
. | TRBJ2-7 | . | TRBV30 | CAWSVSLYYEQYF | TGTGCCTGGAGTGTAAGTCTCTACTACGAGCAGTACTTC
few | TRBJ1-4 | . | TRBV6-5 | CASSSPAGGLGEKLFF | TGTGCCAGCAGTTCCCCGGCGGGGGGGTTGGGTGAAAAACTGTTTTTT
. | TRBJ2-1 | . | TRBV11-2 | CASSLDRGKAGEQFF | TGTGCCAGCAGCTTAGATCGCGGCAAGGCCGGTGAGCAGTTCTTC
. | TRBJ1-2 | TRBD1 | TRBV2 | CASRETGEGRGYTF | TGTGCCAGCAGGGAGACAGGGGAAGGTCGTGGCTACACCTTC
. | TRBJ2-7 | . | TRBV10-3 | CAISDSYEQYF | TGTGCCATCAGTGACTCCTACGAGCAGTACTTC
. | TRBJ1-1 | TRBD1 | TRBV5-8 | CASSSGQGRTEAFF | TGTGCCAGCAGCTCAGGACAGGGAAGGACTGAAGCTTTCTTT
once | TRBJ1-5 | . | TRBV15 | CATSRGTDSNQPQHF | TGTGCCACCAGCAGGGGGACCGATAGCAATCAGCCCCAGCATTTT
once | TRBJ2-5 | . | TRBV12-2 | CASRLGQLQGETQYF | TGTGCAAGTCGCTTAGGACAGCTTCAAGGGGAGACCCAGTACTTC
few | TRBJ2-1 | . | TRBV11-2 | CASSLVGNWGNEQFF | TGTGCCAGCAGCTTAGTCGGGAACTGGGGGAATGAGCAGTTCTTC
. | TRBJ2-1 | TRBD1 | TRBV5-6 | CASSSLRGQGANEQFF | TGTGCCAGCAGCTCTTTGCGGGGACAGGGTGCCAATGAGCAGTTCTTC
. | TRBJ1-1 | . | TRBV7-2 | CASSPVVGTEAFF | TGTGCCAGCAGCCCGGTCGTGGGGACTGAAGCTTTCTTT
. | TRBJ1-1 | . | TRBV2 | CASSELENTEAFF | TGTGCCAGCAGTGAACTGGAGAACACTGAAGCTTTCTTT
. | TRBJ2-7 | TRBD1 | TRBV9 | CAIPYPGTGRYEQYF | TGTGCCATACCATATCCGGGGACAGGAAGATACGAGCAGTACTTC
. | TRBJ2-6 | TRBD2 | TRBV4-3 | CASSQERDPSSGANVLTF | TGCGCCAGCAGCCAGGAGCGGGACCCGTCCTCTGGGGCCAACGTCCTGACTTTC
. | TRBJ1-1 | . | TRBV19 | CASSPYRNTEAFF | TGTGCCAGTAGTCCTTACAGGAACACTGAAGCTTTCTTT
. | TRBJ1-1 | . | TRBV27 | CASSPGLTTEAFF | TGTGCCAGCAGTCCGGGTCTGACCACTGAAGCTTTCTTT
. | TRBJ1-1 | . | TRBV5-6 | CASSLRGLNTEAFF | TGTGCCAGCAGCTTGAGAGGACTGAACACTGAAGCTTTCTTT
few | TRBJ2-1 | . | TRBV19 | CASTRSGTNNEQFF | TGTGCCAGTACCCGCTCCGGGACAAACAATGAGCAGTTCTTC
. | TRBJ2-6 | . | TRBV16 | CASSQVVSGANVLTF | TGTGCCAGCAGCCAAGTCGTCTCTGGGGCCAACGTCCTGACTTTC
few | TRBJ1-1 | . | TRBV6-6 | CASSNGGLNTEAFF | TGTGCCAGCAGTAACGGGGGGCTCAACACTGAAGCTTTCTTT
. | TRBJ1-1 | . | TRBV25-1 | CASSGLHQGTSEAFF | TGTGCCAGCAGTGGCCTTCACCAGGGAACTAGTGAAGCTTTCTTT
. | TRBJ2-7 | . | TRBV5-1 | CASSLEPGPQYF | TGCGCCAGCAGCTTGGAGCCAGGCCCCCAGTACTTC
. | TRBJ2-1 | . | TRBV4-1 | CASSQEERRHNEQFF | TGCGCCAGCAGCCAAGAGGAGCGGAGACACAATGAGCAGTTCTTC
. | TRBJ1-1 | . | TRBV18 | CASSLTRGSRNTEAFF | TGTGCCAGCTCACTAACCAGGGGCTCGCGGAACACTGAAGCTTTCTTT
once | TRBJ2-2 | TRBD2 | TRBV9 | CASSVSGLAGGGGGELFF | TGTGCCAGCAGCGTTTCCGGACTAGCGGGAGGCGGAGGCGGGGAGCTGTTTTTT
. | TRBJ1-1 | . | TRBV29-1 | CSVHRVMNTEAFF | TGCAGCGTCCACAGGGTCATGAACACTGAAGCTTTCTTT
. | TRBJ2-5 | TRBD2 | TRBV4-2 | CASSLAGAEETQYF | TGTGCCAGCAGCCTAGCGGGAGCGGAGGAGACCCAGTACTTC
. | TRBJ1-4 | . | TRBV4-1 | CASSQGGREKLFF | TGCGCCAGCAGCCAGGGAGGTCGGGAAAAACTGTTTTTT
once | TRBJ1-1 | . | TRBV11-3 | CASSSSDRPPEAFF | TGTGCCAGCAGCTCCTCGGACAGACCCCCTGAAGCTTTCTTT
. | TRBJ2-2 | TRBD1 | TRBV6-5 | CASSPGQVTTGELFF | TGTGCCAGCAGCCCGGGACAGGTTACCACCGGGGAGCTGTTTTTT
. | TRBJ2-2 | . | TRBV9 | CASSPSNTGELFF | TGTGCCAGCAGCCCATCGAACACCGGGGAGCTGTTTTTT
. | TRBJ2-1 | TRBD2 | TRBV11-2 | CASSLGLAPYNEQFF | TGTGCCAGCAGCTTAGGACTAGCTCCCTACAATGAGCAGTTCTTC
. | TRBJ2-4 | . | TRBV7-9 | CASSFLAKNIQYF | TGTGCCAGCAGCTTTCTAGCCAAAAACATTCAGTACTTC
. | TRBJ2-3 | . | TRBV5-4 | CASSSRAATDTQYF | TGTGCCAGCAGCTCCCGAGCGGCTACAGATACGCAGTATTTT
. | TRBJ2-1 | . | TRBV7-6 | CASGPYNEQFF | TGTGCCAGTGGACCTTACAATGAGCAGTTCTTC
. | TRBJ2-2 | . | TRBV23-1 | CASRTTGLGLDRDTGELFF | TGCGCCAGCAGAACAACAGGGTTGGGACTTGATCGGGACACCGGGGAGCTGTTTTTT
. | TRBJ1-1 | . | TRBV19 | CASNPHENTEAFF | TGTGCCAGTAATCCGCACGAGAACACTGAAGCTTTCTTT
. | TRBJ2-7 | TRBD2 | TRBV6-5 | CASSFLWSGNSEQYF | TGTGCCAGCAGTTTTCTGTGGAGCGGGAACTCCGAGCAGTACTTC
. | TRBJ2-1 | TRBD2 | TRBV7-2 | CASKVGREGNEQFF | TGTGCCAGCAAGGTTGGACGGGAGGGTAATGAGCAGTTCTTC
. | TRBJ2-1 | . | TRBV28 | CASSDNDGKGEQFF | TGTGCCAGCAGTGATAATGACGGAAAGGGTGAGCAGTTCTTC
once | TRBJ2-7 | . | TRBV29-1 | CSAATGGHYEQYF | TGCAGCGCCGCGACGGGGGGCCACTACGAGCAGTACTTC
once | TRBJ2-1 | . | TRBV19 | CASSSPERNRFYNEQFF | TGTGCCAGTAGTTCCCCAGAGCGAAACAGATTCTACAATGAGCAGTTCTTC
. | TRBJ2-1 | . | TRBV7-2 | CASSLNWPESSYNEQFF | TGTGCCAGCAGCCTCAATTGGCCTGAGAGCTCCTACAATGAGCAGTTCTTC
. | TRBJ2-1 | TRBD2 | TRBV5-8 | CASSLISGGRVYEQFF | TGTGCCAGCAGCCTAATCTCGGGCGGGAGAGTATATGAGCAGTTCTTC